This is a list of T cell receptor beta chains from one sample in a study of PD-1 blockade in classical Hodgkin lymphoma. Measured with immunoSEQ multiplex PCR; TCRdb has only the in-frame clones, and not every one. The sample consists of more than 30,000 clones, around 80% of them appearing once. The sample consisted of peripheral blood mononuclear cells (PBMCs), taken before the fourth cycle of nivolumab. These receptors were taken from a human donor with classical Hodgkin lymphoma. Both conserved end residues are part of each CDR3. D genes are given only for firm matches. Clone size is shown for a subset of rows, as once, few, many or a class of expanded clone.

D,J,size,V,CDR3,DNA
.,TRBJ2-1,.,TRBV2,CASRGDRLPFF,TGTGCCAGCAGGGGGGACCGATTACCGTTCTTC
.,TRBJ2-7,.,TRBV14,CASSQVEADVYEQYF,TGTGCCAGCAGCCAAGTGGAGGCAGACGTCTACGAGCAGTACTTC
TRBD1,TRBJ1-1,.,TRBV29-1,CSVDDRGAGSFF,TGCAGCGTCGATGACAGGGGGGCCGGATCTTTCTTT
.,TRBJ1-1,.,TRBV7-9,CASRGNTEAFF,TGTGCCAGCAGAGGGAACACTGAAGCTTTCTTT
.,TRBJ1-3,few,TRBV7-9,CASSLSSGNTIYF,TGTGCCAGCAGCTTATCCTCTGGAAACACCATATATTTT
.,TRBJ2-7,.,TRBV18,CASSPQGSGEQYF,TGTGCCAGCTCACCACAGGGATCAGGCGAGCAGTACTTC
.,TRBJ1-6,.,TRBV5-6,CASSVRGWTLHF,TGTGCCAGCAGCGTCAGGGGTTGGACCCTCCACTTT
TRBD1,TRBJ2-3,.,TRBV5-1,CASSRAMTGGGDTQYF,TGCGCCAGCAGCCGAGCAATGACAGGGGGAGGAGATACGCAGTATTTT
.,TRBJ2-5,.,TRBV5-1,CASSPRDGSQETQYF,TGCGCCAGCAGCCCCCGGGACGGATCCCAAGAGACCCAGTACTTC
TRBD1,TRBJ1-2,.,TRBV28,CASSYPRGQTYGYTF,TGTGCCAGCAGTTACCCCCGGGGACAGACCTATGGCTACACCTTC
.,TRBJ2-6,.,TRBV19,CAAEGGSGANVLTF,TGTGCCGCCGAAGGGGGCTCTGGGGCCAACGTCCTGACTTTC
TRBD2,TRBJ2-3,few,TRBV7-9,CASSLGLAGKYF,TGTGCCAGCAGCTTAGGACTAGCGGGGAAGTATTTT
.,TRBJ2-3,.,TRBV7-8,CASTSSWGELTDTQYF,TGTGCCAGCACCTCCAGCTGGGGGGAACTCACAGATACGCAGTATTTT
.,TRBJ2-4,.,TRBV9,CASSDEGGKAKNIQYF,TGTGCCAGCAGCGACGAGGGGGGTAAAGCCAAAAACATTCAGTACTTC
.,TRBJ2-7,.,TRBV2,CASSEDSYGEQYF,TGTGCCAGCAGTGAGGACAGTTATGGCGAGCAGTACTTC
TRBD1,TRBJ2-1,.,TRBV6-5,CASSYHRGQPNEQFF,TGTGCCAGCAGTTACCACAGGGGGCAACCGAATGAGCAGTTCTTC
TRBD1,TRBJ1-5,.,TRBV7-9,CASSSYGGTGNQPQHF,TGTGCCAGCAGCTCCTACGGGGGGACAGGCAATCAGCCCCAGCATTTT
.,TRBJ1-5,.,TRBV10-3,CAISESLWAPQHF,TGTGCCATCAGTGAGTCATTGTGGGCGCCCCAGCATTTT
.,TRBJ2-1,.,TRBV5-4,CASSQVPGSYNEQFF,TGCGCCAGCAGCCAAGTACCAGGCTCCTACAATGAGCAGTTCTTC
.,TRBJ1-2,.,TRBV28,CASSFLGAGTSGYTF,TGTGCCAGCAGTTTCCTCGGGGCAGGGACATCGGGCTACACCTTC
.,TRBJ2-2,.,TRBV5-1,CASRKFDSDGELFF,TGCGCCAGCAGGAAGTTCGACTCGGACGGGGAGCTGTTTTTT
.,TRBJ2-7,.,TRBV5-6,CASSFTHEQYF,TGTGCCAGCAGCTTTACCCACGAGCAGTACTTC
TRBD1,TRBJ1-1,.,TRBV19,CASRNQGVGTEAFF,TGTGCCAGTAGAAATCAGGGGGTTGGGACTGAAGCTTTCTTT
.,TRBJ2-5,.,TRBV9,CASGLSGNLNIETQYF,TGTGCCAGCGGCTTATCGGGGAACCTTAATATAGAGACCCAGTACTTC
.,TRBJ1-5,.,TRBV19,CASSIPPAGNQPQHF,TGTGCCAGTAGTATACCCCCGGCGGGCAATCAGCCCCAGCATTTT
.,TRBJ2-5,.,TRBV29-1,CSVDGGWGIPSFQETQYF,TGCAGCGTTGATGGAGGTTGGGGAATCCCTTCCTTCCAAGAGACCCAGTACTTC